These T cell receptor beta chains were read from a single sample in a study of cytomegalovirus exposure and HLA in healthy donors. Some clones are missing from TCRdb's copy, which holds only in-frame ones; the method was immunoSEQ multiplex PCR. The data hold roughly 130,000 clones, with around 70% observed a single time. Material for sequencing was PBMCs. All receptors derive from a human donor in good health. Both conserved end residues are part of each CDR3. D genes are given only for firm matches. The listing skips clone size in some rows; elsewhere it reads once, few, many or a size class.

J | V | D | size | DNA | CDR3
TRBJ1-4 | TRBV27 | TRBD1 | few | TGTGCCAGCAGTTTGAGAGGGACAGGGTGGGAAAAACTGTTTTTT | CASSLRGTGWEKLFF
TRBJ2-5 | TRBV30 | TRBD2 | NA | TGTGCCTGGAGGGGCGGGCGGGAGGGGACCCAGTACTTC | CAWRGGREGTQYF
TRBJ2-3 | TRBV7-3 | TRBD2 | once | TGTGCCAGCAGCCCGGGACTAGGCACAGATACGCAGTATTTT | CASSPGLGTDTQYF
TRBJ2-1 | TRBV4-3 | TRBD1 | NA | TGCGCCAGCAGCCAAGAGGGACAGGGGATGAATGAGCAGTTCTTC | CASSQEGQGMNEQFF
TRBJ1-4 | TRBV30 | TRBD1 | NA | TGTGCCTTCGAAAGACAGGGGGCGGAAAAACTGTTTTTT | CAFERQGAEKLFF
TRBJ2-7 | TRBV6-5 | TRBD1 | NA | TGTGCCAGCGTAGGACAGGAATACGAGCAGTACTTC | CASVGQEYEQYF
TRBJ2-3 | TRBV7-6 | NA | NA | TGTGCCAGCAGCTTACCGGGTAAAGTAGATACGCAGTATTTT | CASSLPGKVDTQYF
TRBJ2-7 | TRBV7-2 | NA | few | TGTGCCAGCAGCTTTCTAGGGGCCAACGAGCAGTACTTC | CASSFLGANEQYF
TRBJ2-5 | TRBV19 | TRBD2 | NA | TGTGCCAGTAGTAGCGGGGGGGCTCTTCGGGAGACCCAGTACTTC | CASSSGGALRETQYF
TRBJ2-3 | TRBV4-1 | NA | NA | TGCGCCAGCAGCCAAGCGACAGATACGCAGTATTTT | CASSQATDTQYF
TRBJ2-4 | TRBV29-1 | NA | NA | TGCAGCGTAAGACAGGGAGGCAAAAACATTCAGTACTTC | CSVRQGGKNIQYF
TRBJ2-4 | TRBV7-2 | TRBD1 | NA | TGTGCCAGCAGCTTCGCCCGGGACAGGGTAAACATTCAGTACTTC | CASSFARDRVNIQYF
TRBJ2-7 | TRBV11-2 | NA | NA | TGTGCCAGCAGCCCTCTAATCTCCTACGAGCAGTACTTC | CASSPLISYEQYF